This entry lists 14 T cell receptor beta chains sequenced from one sample in a study of blood T cells in healthy people across ages. Using a J-beta primer mix together with a sample-barcoded 5' primer, a second PCR was run for about 6 to 11 cycles. TCRdb independently ran MiXCR on the 5' RACE reads; one entry per CDR3 protein. The sample includes fewer than 950,000 distinct CDR3 sequences, around 34% of them seen just once. Sequencing was done on a sample of blood. These TCRs come from a man in his late teens or twenties in good health.

This clonotype was seen many times. This chain links TRBV5-1 with TRBJ1-5; D possibly corresponds to TRBD1 (6 bases). Germline V gene sequence: CDR1 SGHRS, CDR2 YFSETQ. The CDR3 has 16 amino acids. V was clipped by 2 bases and J by 0 bases, with 12 bases between them. The DNA for the CDR3 is TGCGCCAGCAGCTTCCGGGACAACTATAGCAATCAGCCCCAGCATTTT. As protein: CASSFRDNYSNQPQHF.

This clonotype was picked up a small number of times. This chain joins TRBV5-8 and TRBJ2-7; D uncertain. Germline values: CDR1 SGHTS, CDR2 YDEGEE. Between the trimmed V and J ends, which lost 4 bases and 3 bases, there was a span of 11 bases. This CDR3 has 13 residues. CDR3 coding DNA: TGTGCCAGCAGCCACGAACAAGGCTACGAGCAGTACTTC. Translated: CASSHEQGYEQYF.

This chain connects TRBV5-1 to TRBJ1-1, with no clear D. Trimming took off 4 bases at V and 6 bases at J, with 13 bases between the two ends. The germline gives CDR1 SGHRS, CDR2 YFSETQ. This CDR3 is 13 amino acids long. The CDR3 sequence: CASSRRGAPEAFF. The CDR3, as DNA: TGCGCCAGCAGCCGGCGGGGTGCCCCTGAAGCTTTCTTT. The full variable domain, its missing parts supplied by reference TRBV5-1 and TRBJ1-1, is KAGVTQTPRYLIKTRGQQVTLSCSPISGHRSVSWYQQTPGQGLQFLFEYFSETQRNKGNFPGRFSGRQFSNSRSEMNVSTLELGDSALYLCASSRRGAPEAFFGQGTRLTVV.

The V call is TRBV21-1, the J call TRBJ1-6. TRBV21-1 counts as a pseudogene. The CDR3 contains 15 residues. CDR3: CASSNGVGRNSPLHF. The DNA for the CDR3 is TGTGCCAGCAGCAATGGGGTGGGTAGGAATTCACCCCTCCACTTT.

A remark on this clonotype: A much larger clone differs from this one at a single base, so this may be a read error. This chain joins TRBV12-3 or TRBV12-4 and TRBJ2-5; D not resolved. CDR3 length equals 14 residues. V was cut by 6 bases and J by 0 bases, with 11 bases left in between. CDR3 amino acids: CASSSIGNQETQYF. The CDR3 DNA sequence: TGTGCCAGCAGCTCTATAGGAAACCAAGAGACCCAGTACTTC.

This chain connects TRBV2 to TRBJ1-5; 7 bases map to TRBD1. Unmatched junction bases numbered 8, after V lost 0 bases and J lost 3 bases. Germline loops: CDR1 SNHLY, CDR2 FYNNEI. This CDR3 contains 17 residues. CDR3 loop: CASSEALLGQTNQPQHF. CDR3 in DNA: TGTGCCAGCAGTGAAGCGCTTCTGGGACAGACCAATCAGCCCCAGCATTTT.

This sequence joins TRBV9 and TRBJ2-3; 7 bases match TRBD1. V gave up 4 bases and J gave up 1 base; unmatched junction bases: 6. The CDR3 covers 15 residues. CDR1 is SGDLS, CDR2 YYNGEE, per germline. The CDR3 region has the DNA TGTGCCAGCAGCTACATAACAGGGGGCACAGATACGCAGTATTTT. Translated, it gives CASSYITGGTDTQYF. Full variable domain (remainder filled in from reference TRBV9 and TRBJ2-3): DSGVTQTPKHLITATGQRVTLRCSPRSGDLSVYWYQQSLDQGLQFLIQYYNGEERAKGNILERFSAQQFPDLHSELNLSSLELGDSALYFCASSYITGGTDTQYFGPGTRLTVL.

The rearrangement links TRBV5-1 to TRBJ2-3; D is possibly TRBD2 (5 bases). CDR1 is SGHRS and CDR2 is YFSETQ in the germline V gene. CDR3 length equals 16 residues. The ends were cut back, 4 bases at V and 0 bases at J, with 15 bases in the middle. Written as DNA, the CDR3 is TGCGCCAGCAGCCCGTCCCCGGGGTCTAGCACAGATACGCAGTATTTT. The encoded protein is CASSPSPGSSTDTQYF.

J is TRBJ2-3 and V is TRBV3-1, with D perhaps matching TRBD2 (5 bases). V was pared by 3 bases and J by 2 bases, with 9 bases between. Germline CDR1 is LGHDT and CDR2 is YNNKEL (reference sequence). The CDR3 sequence is 14 residues long. The DNA of the CDR3 is TGTGCCAGCAGCCATCACGACTACACAGATACGCAGTATTTT. It specifies CASSHHDYTDTQYF.

There are a few counts of this clonotype. The chain couples TRBV5-1 to TRBJ2-7; 9 bases align to TRBD1. CDR1 is SGHRS, CDR2 YFSETQ, per germline. After removal of 0 bases from V and 2 bases from J, the junction contained 6 bases not matched to a gene. The CDR3 runs to 16 residues. Here the CDR3 reads CASSLVGGTGTYEQYF. The CDR3 DNA reads as TGCGCCAGCAGCTTGGTGGGGGGGACAGGGACCTACGAGCAGTACTTC.

As concerns this clonotype: The junction does not match germline at one end; this may be a read error. This chain joins TRBV6-1 and TRBJ1-5, with 8 bases aligning to TRBD1. Germline assignment: CDR1 MNHNS and CDR2 SASEGT. CDR3 length equals 20 residues. The CDR3 DNA sequence: TGTGCCAGCAGAATGAACTACGGACAGGGAGGTATGGGAGGTAATCAGCTCCAGCATTTT. Translating it yields CASRMNYGQGGMGGNQLQHF.

The chain has TRBV4-3 and TRBJ1-2, with D maybe TRBD1 (5 bases). The CDR3 is 15 amino acids. Trimming stripped 1 base from V and 4 bases from J, with 13 bases between. CDR1 and CDR2 from the germline V gene are LGHNA and YSLEER. The CDR3 region is CASSQGSGEGYGYTF. The CDR3, as DNA: TGCGCCAGCAGCCAAGGTTCGGGGGAAGGCTATGGCTACACCTTC.

The table lists this clonotype with a few counts. The chain joins TRBV19 to TRBJ2-5; the D gene is possibly TRBD1 (7 bases). V lost 3 bases and J 4 bases, leaving 18 bases between the germline ends. This CDR3 spans 16 amino acids. Germline lookup yields CDR1 LNHDA and CDR2 SQIVND (reference sequence). The CDR3 is CASSIRRLGGPETQYF. The CDR3 DNA is TGTGCCAGTAGTATCCGCCGACTAGGGGGCCCAGAGACCCAGTACTTC.

The CDR3 loop is CAIRLDGSSYNEQFF. Written as DNA, the CDR3 is TGTGCCATCAGACTCGACGGTAGCTCCTACAATGAGCAGTTCTTC. The V call is TRBV10-3, the J call TRBJ2-1; D gene ambiguous. This CDR3 is 15 amino acids long. V lost 6 bases and J lost 0, with 12 bases in between. Germline V gene sequence: CDR1 ENHRY, CDR2 SYGVKD.